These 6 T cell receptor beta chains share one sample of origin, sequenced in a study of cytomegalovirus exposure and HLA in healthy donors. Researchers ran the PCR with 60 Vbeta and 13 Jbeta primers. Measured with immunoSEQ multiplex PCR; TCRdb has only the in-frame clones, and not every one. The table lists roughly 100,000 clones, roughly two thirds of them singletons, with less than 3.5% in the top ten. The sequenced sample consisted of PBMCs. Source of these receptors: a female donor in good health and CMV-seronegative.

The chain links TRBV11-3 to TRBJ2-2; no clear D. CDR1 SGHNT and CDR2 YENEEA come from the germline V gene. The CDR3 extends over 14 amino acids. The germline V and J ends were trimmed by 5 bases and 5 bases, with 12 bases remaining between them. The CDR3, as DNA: TGTGCCAGCAGCCCGACTTTCGAGACCGGGGAGCTGTTTTTT. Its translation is CASSPTFETGELFF. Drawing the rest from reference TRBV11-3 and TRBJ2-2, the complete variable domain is EAGVVQSPRYKIIEKKQPVAFWCNPISGHNTLYWYLQNLGQGPELLIRYENEEAVDDSQLPKDRFSAERLKGVDSTLKIQPAELGDSAVYLCASSPTFETGELFFGEGSRLTVL.

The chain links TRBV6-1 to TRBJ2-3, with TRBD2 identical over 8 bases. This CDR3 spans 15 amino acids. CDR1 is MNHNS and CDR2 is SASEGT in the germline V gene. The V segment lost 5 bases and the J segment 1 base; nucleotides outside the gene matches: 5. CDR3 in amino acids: CASSLTAGGTDTQYF. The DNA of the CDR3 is TGTGCCAGCAGTCTAACAGCGGGAGGCACAGATACGCAGTATTTT.

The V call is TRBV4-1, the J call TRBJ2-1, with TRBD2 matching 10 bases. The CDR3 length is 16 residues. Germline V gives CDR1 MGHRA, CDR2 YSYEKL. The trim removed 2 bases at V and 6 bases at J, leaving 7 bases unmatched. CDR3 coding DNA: TGCGCCAGCAGCCAATGGACTAGCGGCATACCCAATGAGCAGTTCTTC. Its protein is CASSQWTSGIPNEQFF.

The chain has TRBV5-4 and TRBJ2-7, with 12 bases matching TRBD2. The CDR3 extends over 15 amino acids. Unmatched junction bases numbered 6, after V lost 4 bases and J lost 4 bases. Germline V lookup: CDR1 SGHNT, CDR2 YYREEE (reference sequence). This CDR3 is CASSPGLAGQYEQYF. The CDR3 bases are TGTGCCAGCAGCCCAGGACTAGCGGGGCAATACGAGCAGTACTTC.

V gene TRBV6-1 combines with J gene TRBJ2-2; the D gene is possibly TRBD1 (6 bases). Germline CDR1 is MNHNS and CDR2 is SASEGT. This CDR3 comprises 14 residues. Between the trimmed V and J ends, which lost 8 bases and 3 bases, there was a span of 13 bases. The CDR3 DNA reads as TGTGCCAGCCTAAAAGGACAGTACACCGGGGAGCTGTTTTTT. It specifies CASLKGQYTGELFF.

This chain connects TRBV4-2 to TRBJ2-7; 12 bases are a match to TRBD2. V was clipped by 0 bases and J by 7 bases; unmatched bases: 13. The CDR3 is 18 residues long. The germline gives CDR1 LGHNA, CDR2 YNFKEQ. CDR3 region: CASSQDASGRGLRSEQYF. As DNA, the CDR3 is TGTGCCAGCAGCCAAGACGCTAGCGGGAGGGGTTTACGCAGTGAGCAGTACTTC.